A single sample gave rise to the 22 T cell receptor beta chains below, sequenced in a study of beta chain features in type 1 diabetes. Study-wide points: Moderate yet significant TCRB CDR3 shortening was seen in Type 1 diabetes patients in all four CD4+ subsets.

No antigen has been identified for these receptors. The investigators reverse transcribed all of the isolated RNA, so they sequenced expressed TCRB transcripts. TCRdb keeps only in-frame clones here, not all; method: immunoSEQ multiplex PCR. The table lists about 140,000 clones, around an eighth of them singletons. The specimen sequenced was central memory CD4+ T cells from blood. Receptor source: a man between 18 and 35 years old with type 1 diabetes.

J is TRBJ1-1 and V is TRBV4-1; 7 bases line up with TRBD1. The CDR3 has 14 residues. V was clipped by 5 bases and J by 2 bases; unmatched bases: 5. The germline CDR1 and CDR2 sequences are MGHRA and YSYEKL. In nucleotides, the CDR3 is TGCGCCAGCAGCAAGGGGGACAGAAACACTGAAGCTTTCTTT. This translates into CASSKGDRNTEAFF.

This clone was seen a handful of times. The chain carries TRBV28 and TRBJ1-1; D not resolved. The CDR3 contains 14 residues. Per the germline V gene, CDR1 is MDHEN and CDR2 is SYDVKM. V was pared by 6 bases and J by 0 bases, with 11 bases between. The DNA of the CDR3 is TGTGCCAGCAGCCTGATCCATGTGAACACTGAAGCTTTCTTT. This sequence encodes CASSLIHVNTEAFF.

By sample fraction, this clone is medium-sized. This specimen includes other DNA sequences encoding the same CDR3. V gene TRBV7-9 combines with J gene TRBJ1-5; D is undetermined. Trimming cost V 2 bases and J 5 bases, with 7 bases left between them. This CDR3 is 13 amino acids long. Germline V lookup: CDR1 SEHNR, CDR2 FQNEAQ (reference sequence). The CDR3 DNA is TGTGCCAGCAGCTTAATCGGCGATCAGCCCCAGCATTTT. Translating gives CASSLIGDQPQHF.

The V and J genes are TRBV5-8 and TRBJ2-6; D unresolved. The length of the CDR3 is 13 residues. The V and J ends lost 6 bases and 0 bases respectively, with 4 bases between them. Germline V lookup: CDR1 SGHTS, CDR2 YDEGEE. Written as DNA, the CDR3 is TGTGCCAGCAAGCGCTCTGGGGCCAACGTCCTGACTTTC. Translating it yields CASKRSGANVLTF.

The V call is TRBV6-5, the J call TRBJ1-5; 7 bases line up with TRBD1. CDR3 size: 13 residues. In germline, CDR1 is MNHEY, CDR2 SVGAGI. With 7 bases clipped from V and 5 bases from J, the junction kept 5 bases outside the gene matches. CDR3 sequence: CASTDRADQPQHF. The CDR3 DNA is TGTGCCAGCACCGACAGGGCGGATCAGCCCCAGCATTTT.

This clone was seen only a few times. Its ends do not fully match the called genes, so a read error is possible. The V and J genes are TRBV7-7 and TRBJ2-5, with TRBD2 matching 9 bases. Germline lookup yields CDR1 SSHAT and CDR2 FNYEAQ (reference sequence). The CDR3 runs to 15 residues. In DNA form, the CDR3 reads TGTGCTAGCAGCTTGAATAGCGGGGGACAGGAGACCCAGTACTTC. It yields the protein CASSLNSGGQETQYF.

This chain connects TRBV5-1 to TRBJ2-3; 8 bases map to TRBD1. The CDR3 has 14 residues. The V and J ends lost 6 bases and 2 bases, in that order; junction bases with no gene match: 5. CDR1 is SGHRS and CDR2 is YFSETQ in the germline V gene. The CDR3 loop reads CASMTGVFTDTQYF. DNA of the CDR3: TGCGCCAGCATGACAGGGGTATTCACAGATACGCAGTATTTT. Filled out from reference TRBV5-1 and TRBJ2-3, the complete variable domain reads KAGVTQTPRYLIKTRGQQVTLSCSPISGHRSVSWYQQTPGQGLQFLFEYFSETQRNKGNFPGRFSGRQFSNSRSEMNVSTLELGDSALYLCASMTGVFTDTQYFGPGTRLTVL.

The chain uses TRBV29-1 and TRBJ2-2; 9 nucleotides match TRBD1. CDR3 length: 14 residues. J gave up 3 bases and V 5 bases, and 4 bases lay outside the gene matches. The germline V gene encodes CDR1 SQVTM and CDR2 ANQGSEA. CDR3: CSVRRDRDTGELFF. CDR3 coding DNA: TGCAGCGTTCGGCGGGACAGGGACACCGGGGAGCTGTTTTTT.

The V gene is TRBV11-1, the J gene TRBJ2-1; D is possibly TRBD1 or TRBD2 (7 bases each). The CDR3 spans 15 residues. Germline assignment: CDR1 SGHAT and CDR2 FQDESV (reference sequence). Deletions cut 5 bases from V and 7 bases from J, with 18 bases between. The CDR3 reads CASSPRGGSRNEQFF. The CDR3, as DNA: TGTGCCAGCAGCCCCAGGGGGGGAAGTAGGAATGAGCAGTTCTTC.

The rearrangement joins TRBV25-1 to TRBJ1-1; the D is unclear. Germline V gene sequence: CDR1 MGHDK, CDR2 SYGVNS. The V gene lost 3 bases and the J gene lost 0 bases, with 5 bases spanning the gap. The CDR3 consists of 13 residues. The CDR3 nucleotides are TGTGCCAGCAGTGAGCCGGTGAACACTGAAGCTTTCTTT. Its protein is CASSEPVNTEAFF. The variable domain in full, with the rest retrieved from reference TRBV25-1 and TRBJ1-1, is EADIYQTPRYLVIGTGKKITLECSQTMGHDKMYWYQQDPGMELHLIHYSYGVNSTEKGDLSSESTVSRIRTEHFPLTLESARPSHTSQYLCASSEPVNTEAFFGQGTRLTVV.

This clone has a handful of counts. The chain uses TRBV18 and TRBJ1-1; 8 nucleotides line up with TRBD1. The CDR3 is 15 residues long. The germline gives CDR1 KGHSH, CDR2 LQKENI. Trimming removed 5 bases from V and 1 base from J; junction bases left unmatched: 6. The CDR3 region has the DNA TGTGCCAGCTCAGGGGCCGGGACAGGGAACACTGAAGCTTTCTTT. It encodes CASSGAGTGNTEAFF.

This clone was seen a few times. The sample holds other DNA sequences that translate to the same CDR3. The CDR3 coding sequence is TGCAGTGCGGGAGGTCGGGAGACCCAGTACTTC. Translated: CSAGGRETQYF. The gene calls are TRBV20-1 and TRBJ2-5, with TRBD2 as a possible D gene (6 bases). The CDR3 runs 11 residues. V was clipped by 6 bases and J by 5 bases, with 10 bases between them. Germline CDR1 is DFQATT and CDR2 is SNEGSKA (reference sequence).

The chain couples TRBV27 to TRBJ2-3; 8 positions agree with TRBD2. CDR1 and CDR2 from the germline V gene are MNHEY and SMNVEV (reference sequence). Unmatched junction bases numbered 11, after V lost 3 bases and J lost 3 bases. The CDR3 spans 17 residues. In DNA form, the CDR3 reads TGTGCCAGCAGTTTGGAACTAGCGGTTGCAGGGACAGATACGCAGTATTTT. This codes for CASSLELAVAGTDTQYF.

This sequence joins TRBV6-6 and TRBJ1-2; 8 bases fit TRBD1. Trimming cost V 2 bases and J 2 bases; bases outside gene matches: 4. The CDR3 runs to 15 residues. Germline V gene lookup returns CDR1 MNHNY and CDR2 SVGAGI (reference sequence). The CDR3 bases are TGTGCCAGCAGTTACCTGGGGACAGGAAACTATGGCTACACCTTC. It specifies CASSYLGTGNYGYTF.

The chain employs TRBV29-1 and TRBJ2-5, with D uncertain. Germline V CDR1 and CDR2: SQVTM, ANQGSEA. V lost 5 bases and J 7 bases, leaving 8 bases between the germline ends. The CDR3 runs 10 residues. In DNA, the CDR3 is TGCAGCGTTTGGGCAGGGACCCAGTACTTC. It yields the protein CSVWAGTQYF.

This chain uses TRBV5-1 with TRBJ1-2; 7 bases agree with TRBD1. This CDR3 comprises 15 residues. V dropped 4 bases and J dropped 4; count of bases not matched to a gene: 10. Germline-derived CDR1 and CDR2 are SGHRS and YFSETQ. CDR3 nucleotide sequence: TGCGCCAGCAGCCCGACAGGGTCAAATACCTATGGCTACACCTTC. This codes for CASSPTGSNTYGYTF. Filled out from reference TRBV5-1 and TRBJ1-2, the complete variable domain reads KAGVTQTPRYLIKTRGQQVTLSCSPISGHRSVSWYQQTPGQGLQFLFEYFSETQRNKGNFPGRFSGRQFSNSRSEMNVSTLELGDSALYLCASSPTGSNTYGYTFGSGTRLTVV.

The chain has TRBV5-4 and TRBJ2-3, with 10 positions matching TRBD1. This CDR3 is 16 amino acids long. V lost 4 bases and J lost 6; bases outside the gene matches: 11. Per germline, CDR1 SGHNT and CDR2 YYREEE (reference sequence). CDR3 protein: CASSTHSGTGADTQYF. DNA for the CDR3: TGTGCCAGCAGCACCCACTCCGGGACAGGGGCCGATACGCAGTATTTT.

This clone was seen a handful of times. The CDR3, as DNA: TGTGCCATCAGTGATATAAGGGGGACGGATTATGGCTACACCTTC. It specifies CAISDIRGTDYGYTF. The chain combines TRBV10-3 with TRBJ1-2, with D tentatively TRBD1 (6 bases). Germline V gives CDR1 ENHRY, CDR2 SYGVKD. V shed 3 bases and J shed 5 bases, with 16 bases lying between them. This CDR3 spans 15 amino acids.

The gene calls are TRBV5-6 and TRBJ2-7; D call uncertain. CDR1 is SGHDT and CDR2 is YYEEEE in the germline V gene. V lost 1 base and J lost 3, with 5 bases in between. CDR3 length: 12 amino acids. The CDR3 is CASSLSRYEQYF. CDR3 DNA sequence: TGTGCCAGCAGCTTGTCCCGCTACGAGCAGTACTTC.

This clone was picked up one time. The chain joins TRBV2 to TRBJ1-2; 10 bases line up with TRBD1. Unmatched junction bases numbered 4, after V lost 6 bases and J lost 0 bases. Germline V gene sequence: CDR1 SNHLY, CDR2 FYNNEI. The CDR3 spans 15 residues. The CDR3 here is CASRDRGTPNYGYTF. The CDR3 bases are TGTGCCAGCAGGGACAGGGGGACGCCTAACTATGGCTACACCTTC.

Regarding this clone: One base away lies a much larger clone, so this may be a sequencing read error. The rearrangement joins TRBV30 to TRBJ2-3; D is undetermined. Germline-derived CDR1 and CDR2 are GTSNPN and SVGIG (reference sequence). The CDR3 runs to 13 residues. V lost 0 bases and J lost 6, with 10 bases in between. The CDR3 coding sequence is TGTGCCTGGAGTGTGATGGGTGGGGATACGCAGTATTTT. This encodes CAWSVMGGDTQYF. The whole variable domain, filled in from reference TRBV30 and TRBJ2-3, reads SQTIHQWPATLVQPVGSPLSLECTVEGTSNPNLYWYRQAAGRGLQLLFYSVGIGQISSEVPQNLSASRPQDRQFILSSKKLLLSDSGFYLCAWSVMGGDTQYFGPGTRLTVL.

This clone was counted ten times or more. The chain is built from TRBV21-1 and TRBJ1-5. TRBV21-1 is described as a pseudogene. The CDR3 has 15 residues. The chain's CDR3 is CASSKSRPGRQPQHF. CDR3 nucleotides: TGTGCCAGCAGCAAATCAAGGCCAGGACGTCAGCCCCAGCATTTT.